What follows describes a single T cell receptor beta chain. This sample is drawn from a study of blood T cell repertoires in COVID-19. Study-wide context: The samples span acute and convalescent COVID-19 from the United States, Italy and Spain.

This CDR3 is 15 amino acids long. Germline-derived CDR1 and CDR2 are SGHAT and FQNNGV. The ends were cut back, 3 bases at V and 0 bases at J, with 10 bases in the middle. The method was immunoSEQ multiplex PCR; TCRdb's version includes in-frame clones alone and lacks a portion of them. The sample lists roughly 50,000 clones; approximately 86% were seen once. This rearrangement joins TRBV11-2 to TRBJ2-3; D might be TRBD2 (5 bases). This TCR was recovered from a woman older than 75 with acute or convalescent COVID-19. Sequencing used peripheral blood. CDR3 in amino acids: CASSFLASSTDTQYF. The DNA for the CDR3 is TGTGCCAGCAGCTTCTTAGCGAGTAGCACAGATACGCAGTATTTT.